One sample yielded the 8 T cell receptor beta chains listed below, sequenced in a study of T cells in Graves' hyperthyroidism and ophthalmopathy. RNA transcripts gave rise to amplified TCR beta CDR3 regions. A first-round RT-PCR of the TCR CDR3 used the HTBI primer set. TCRdb ran MiXCR on the multiplex PCR reads and lists one entry per CDR3 protein. The table has approximately 220,000 distinct CDR3 sequences, about 17% seen once; the top ten hold just under 45%. Sequencing was carried out using blood. These receptors all stem from a man in his forties with Graves' hyperthyroidism.

This chain connects TRBV7-8 to TRBJ2-7, with 14 positions matching TRBD2. Germline CDR1 reads SGHVS; CDR2 reads FQNEAQ. V dropped 3 bases and J dropped 0; count of bases not matched to a gene: 4. The CDR3 sequence is 17 residues long. The CDR3 DNA follows: TGTGCCAGCAGCTTGGGACTAGCGGGGGTAAGCTCCTACGAGCAGTACTTC. Protein: CASSLGLAGVSSYEQYF.

This clonotype was detected many times. The chain is built from TRBV2 and TRBJ1-4; D is ambiguous. The CDR3 runs to 15 residues. Trimming shortened V by 3 bases and J by 6 bases, and 14 bases separated the two germline ends. CDR1 SNHLY and CDR2 FYNNEI come from the germline V gene. The CDR3 here is CASSDGQVGDEKLFF. DNA of the CDR3: TGTGCCAGCAGTGACGGGCAGGTTGGCGATGAAAAACTGTTTTTT.

This clonotype has ten or more counts. The V call is TRBV6-2 or TRBV6-3, the J call TRBJ1-1; D remains ambiguous. CDR3 length: 15 amino acids. Per the germline V gene, CDR1 is MNHEY and CDR2 is SVGEGT. V was shortened by 6 bases and J by 1 base, with 15 bases between the two germline ends. CDR3 nucleotides: TGTGCCAGCAGACAACACATAACACCGAACACTGAAGCTTTCTTT. It specifies CASRQHITPNTEAFF.

This clonotype has only a few counts. V usage is TRBV20-1 and J usage is TRBJ2-7, with 11 nucleotides matching TRBD1. This CDR3 spans 13 amino acids. Trimming took 0 bases from V and 6 from J; bases not matched to a gene: 1. In germline, CDR1 is DFQATT, CDR2 SNEGSKA (reference sequence). CDR3 in DNA: TGCAGTGCTAGAGATGGGACAGGGGGCGAGCAGTACTTC. This translates into CSARDGTGGEQYF.

This rearrangement joins TRBV4-3 to TRBJ2-7; maybe TRBD1 (6 bases). This CDR3 comprises 13 residues. Trimming stripped 2 bases from V and 5 bases from J, with 10 bases between. CDR1 LGHNA and CDR2 YSLEER come from the germline V gene. CDR3 protein: CASSQRPGDEQYF. Written as DNA, the CDR3 is TGCGCCAGCAGCCAACGACCAGGGGACGAGCAGTACTTC.

The CDR3 DNA reads TGTGCCAGCAGTTTCGGGGCACGCAATCAGCCCCAGCATTTT. It is translated as CASSFGARNQPQHF. The chain employs TRBV27 and TRBJ1-5, with D maybe TRBD1 (5 bases). The CDR3 runs to 14 residues. V was cut by 3 bases and J by 2 bases, with 8 bases left in between. Germline V gives CDR1 MNHEY, CDR2 SMNVEV (reference sequence).

Many counts were recorded for this clonotype. V is TRBV12-3 or TRBV12-4 and J is TRBJ1-5; 8 bases are a match to TRBD1. The CDR3 totals 15 residues. The J segment lost 4 bases and the V segment lost 3 bases, leaving 5 bases of the junction unmatched. The CDR3 region has the DNA TGTGCCAGCAGTTTTCAACAGGGGGAAAATCAGCCCCAGCATTTT. Protein: CASSFQQGENQPQHF.

This clonotype was recorded at least ten times. The chain employs TRBV7-8 and TRBJ2-3; TRBD2 aligns across 9 bases. In germline, CDR1 is SGHVS, CDR2 FQNEAQ. Trimming at V came to 1 base and at J to 10 bases, leaving 9 bases not matched to a gene. CDR3 length: 15 amino acids. In DNA form, the CDR3 reads TGTGCCAGCAGCTTAGGCCCAGCGGGGGGTACCGCGCAGTATTTT. Amino acid sequence: CASSLGPAGGTAQYF.